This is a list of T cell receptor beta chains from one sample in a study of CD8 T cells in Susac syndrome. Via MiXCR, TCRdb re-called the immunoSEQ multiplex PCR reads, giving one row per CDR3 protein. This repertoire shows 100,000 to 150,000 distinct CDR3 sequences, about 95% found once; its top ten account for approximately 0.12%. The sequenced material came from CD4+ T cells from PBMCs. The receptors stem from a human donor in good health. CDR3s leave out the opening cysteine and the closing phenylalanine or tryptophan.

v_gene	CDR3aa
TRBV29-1	SVSYRGSEKLF
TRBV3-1	ASSFTSGAYNEQF
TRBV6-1	ASREGQVRPYEQY
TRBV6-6	ASSYGGRDQPQH
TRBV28	ASSSGGQNTGELF
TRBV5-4	ASSLVGEETQY
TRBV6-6	ASSATDRTNTEAF
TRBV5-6	ASSSSDTQY
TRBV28	ASRRRLAGGPNNEQF
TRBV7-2	ASSLRNTIY
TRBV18	ASSPKGQSSGNTIY
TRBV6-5	ASSYSGLGNSYEQY
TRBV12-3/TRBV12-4	ASSIIPYEQF
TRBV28	ASSLRLGPQH
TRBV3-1	ASSQAQLASSEQY
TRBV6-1	ASSEFATSGSVSTDTQY
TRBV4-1	ASSQTGSSNTEAF
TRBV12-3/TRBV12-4	ASSSGSQGGEQF
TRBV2	ASRQTGGSYGYT
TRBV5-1	ASGSGVNEQY
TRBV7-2	ASSSALLAEAF
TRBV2	ASSIRPNTEAF
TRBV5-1	ASSLGGSLSAF
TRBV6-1	ASSDLGEGTDTQY
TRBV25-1	ASSDPAGSLYEQY
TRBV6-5	ASSYTYRGVNTEAF
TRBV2	ASSERGKTANTGELF
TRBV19	ASTLNGGNNQPQH
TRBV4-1	ASSQDGGSSGGYT
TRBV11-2	ASSLLVTGELF
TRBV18	ASSPSGVTNEKLF
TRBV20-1	SARDPGRATQY
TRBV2	ASSGHSYEQY
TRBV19	ASSSLGSERYYEQY
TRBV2	ASSERMGGAYEQY
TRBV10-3	AISEEVSNQPQH
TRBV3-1	ASSRAWLASNTGELF
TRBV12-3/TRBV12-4	ATTKGRETQY
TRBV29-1	SVSGGANTGELF
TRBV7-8	ASSSLGQGNYGYT
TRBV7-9	ASSTRGRGDEQF
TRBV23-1	ASSRFAGDSYEQY
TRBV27	ASSLDRGRTGELF
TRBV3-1	ASSQRSGTRFSYEQY
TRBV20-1	SARLSTDTQY
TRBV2	ASSARLGVVDKPQH
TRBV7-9	ASLEEDTEAF
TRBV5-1	ASSSNPSGNTGELF
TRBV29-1	SEEGPSTDTQY
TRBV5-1	ASSLEGDSGADTQY
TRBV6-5	ASSYEGSQNTGELF
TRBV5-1	ASSLVTITGELF
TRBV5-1	ASSLEAGDLYEQY
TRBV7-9	ASSERTGSYEQY